This T cell receptor (beta chain) originates from a study of cytotoxic CD8 clonotypes in ibrutinib-treated CLL. Study background: Of the patients, about twelve were relapsed/refractory, around 16 treatment-naive and fewer than 18 IGHV unmutated. Mean productive templates were under 260,000; mean productive rearrangements were 94,082.

Study-wide points: T-cell clonality at baseline went above that of age-matched healthy donors and rose and fell with circulating CD8+ T-cell counts. Private clonotypes, not public ones, expanded at ibrutinib response.

With regard to this clone: Its target is not known.

CDR1 and CDR2 from the germline V gene are GTSNPN and SVGIG (reference sequence). This CDR3 contains 12 residues. Trimming shortened V by 4 bases and J by 7 bases, and 14 bases separated the two germline ends. The repertoire was sequenced with immunoSEQ multiplex PCR; TCRdb's copy has only in-frame clones and lacks some. Found here are around 60,000 clones, 71% of them singletons; the top ten hold around 43%. The TCR was taken from a human donor with chronic lymphocytic leukemia. The V call is TRBV30, the J call TRBJ2-7; D uncertain. The sequenced sample was PBMCs, obtained after 12 months of ibrutinib treatment. CDR3 amino acids: CAWMLGFGEQYF. Written as DNA, the CDR3 is TGTGCCTGGATGTTGGGGTTTGGGGAGCAGTACTTC. The variable domain in full, completed from reference TRBV30 and TRBJ2-7, reads SQTIHQWPATLVQPVGSPLSLECTVEGTSNPNLYWYRQAAGRGLQLLFYSVGIGQISSEVPQNLSASRPQDRQFILSSKKLLLSDSGFYLCAWMLGFGEQYFGPGTRLTVT.